Listed here are 29 T cell receptor beta chains from one sample, sequenced in a study of Ad26.COV2.S vaccination and SARS-CoV-2 variants. Here immunoSEQ multiplex PCR was the method, and the copy in TCRdb shows in-frame clones only, minus some. This sample has about 400,000 clones, with 88% found just once. Treatment denoted: about 20 received Ad26.COV2.S at low or high dose, single or two shots; roughly five received placebo; per-sample allocation not given. Following the first vaccine or placebo injection, samples were taken on day 63. The sample in question was peripheral blood, obtained in a trial of Ad26.COV2.S vaccine versus placebo. Every receptor here comes from a person between 18 and 65 years old who received the Ad26.COV2.S COVID-19 vaccine or a placebo.

About this clone: Other DNA sequences in the sample encode the same CDR3. This sequence joins TRBV24-1 and TRBJ1-5; D is unresolved. This CDR3 contains 14 residues. Trimming removed 0 bases at V and 0 bases at J, with 2 bases between. Germline V lookup: CDR1 KGHDR, CDR2 SFDVKD. In nucleotides, the CDR3 is TGTGCCACCAGTGATTTGGATAGCAATCAGCCCCAGCATTTT. It is translated as CATSDLDSNQPQHF.

The chain links TRBV7-2 to TRBJ2-7; D not resolved. The V gene lost 8 bases and the J gene lost 4 bases, with 15 bases spanning the gap. The CDR3 covers 13 residues. The germline V gene encodes CDR1 SGHTA and CDR2 FQGNSA. The CDR3 spells CASPRYPLYEQYF. CDR3 bases: TGTGCCAGCCCGCGGTATCCCCTATACGAGCAGTACTTC. The variable domain in full, with the rest retrieved from reference TRBV7-2 and TRBJ2-7, is GAGVSQSPSNKVTEKGKDVELRCDPISGHTALYWYRQSLGQGLEFLIYFQGNSAPDKSGLPSDRFSAERTGGSVSTLTIQRTQQEDSAVYLCASPRYPLYEQYFGPGTRLTVT.

The V call is TRBV30, the J call TRBJ2-1, with 7 bases aligning to TRBD2. Unmatched junction bases numbered 11, after V lost 1 base and J lost 5 bases. The CDR3 consists of 16 residues. The germline CDR1 and CDR2 sequences are GTSNPN and SVGIG (reference sequence). CDR3 region: CAWSADLGGENNEQFF. CDR3 sequence (DNA): TGTGCCTGGAGTGCCGACTTGGGGGGGGAAAACAATGAGCAGTTCTTC.

The rearrangement joins TRBV24-1 to TRBJ2-2; weak D call: TRBD1 (6 bases). Trimming took 3 bases from V and 1 from J, leaving 20 bases between them. Germline assignment: CDR1 KGHDR and CDR2 SFDVKD. The CDR3 has 19 amino acids. The CDR3 nucleotides read TGTGCCACCAGTGATAACCCAAGCCGGGGACAACAGAACACCGGGGAGCTGTTTTTT. It yields the protein CATSDNPSRGQQNTGELFF.

The chain employs TRBV19 and TRBJ1-2; a possible D gene is TRBD1 (6 bases). The CDR3 contains 15 residues. The V end lost 7 bases, the J end lost 4 bases, and 19 bases lay between the germline ends. Germline V gives CDR1 LNHDA, CDR2 SQIVND (reference sequence). CDR3 nucleotides: TGTGCCAGTAAGGGGGGCAGACTTGCCTTCTATGGCTACACCTTC. Protein: CASKGGRLAFYGYTF.

The chain couples TRBV18 to TRBJ1-1, with D possibly matching TRBD1 (5 bases). The CDR3 length is 14 residues. Germline V lookup: CDR1 KGHSH, CDR2 LQKENI. Trimming shortened V by 3 bases and J by 2 bases, and 10 bases separated the two germline ends. CDR3 bases: TGTGCCAGCTCACCCGGGACTCATAACACTGAAGCTTTCTTT. Translation gives CASSPGTHNTEAFF.

This chain uses TRBV7-6 with TRBJ1-2; D perhaps matches TRBD1 (5 bases). V was trimmed by 1 base and J by 8 bases, leaving 11 bases between them. The CDR3 runs 13 residues. Germline CDR1 and CDR2: SGHVS and FNYEAQ. The CDR3 loop is CASSLGRGSGYTF. In DNA form, the CDR3 reads TGTGCCAGCAGCTTAGGACGGGGGAGCGGCTACACCTTC.

This chain connects TRBV5-1 to TRBJ2-1; no definite D call. With 0 bases removed from V and 9 bases from J, the gap between germline ends came to 16 bases. The CDR3 has 15 residues. Germline CDR1 and CDR2: SGHRS and YFSETQ. For the CDR3, the DNA is TGCGCCAGCAGCTTGGACACCATTCTAACCTCTGAGCAGTTCTTC. Amino acid sequence: CASSLDTILTSEQFF.

The chain recombines TRBV30 with TRBJ1-1; D may be TRBD1 (5 bases). The germline V gene encodes CDR1 GTSNPN and CDR2 SVGIG (reference sequence). CDR3 length equals 13 residues. Trimming took 0 bases from V and 5 from J, leaving 10 bases between them. CDR3 sequence: CAWSVREGTEAFF. DNA of the CDR3: TGTGCCTGGAGTGTCAGGGAGGGAACTGAAGCTTTCTTT.

The chain employs TRBV4-2 and TRBJ2-3; 8 nucleotides align to TRBD2. The V segment lost 4 bases and the J segment 4 bases; nucleotides outside the gene matches: 7. The CDR3 is 15 amino acids. CDR1 and CDR2 from the germline V gene are LGHNA and YNFKEQ. The CDR3 region has the DNA TGTGCCAGCAGCCTGCGGGGGGACGGCGCAGATACGCAGTATTTT. Translated: CASSLRGDGADTQYF.

This chain uses TRBV10-3 with TRBJ1-4; D is undetermined. Germline V gene lookup returns CDR1 ENHRY and CDR2 SYGVKD. V was clipped by 3 bases and J by 0 bases, with 11 bases between them. The CDR3 spans 16 residues. For the CDR3, the DNA is TGTGCCATCAGTGAAGCTCAGACTTCAACTAATGAAAAACTGTTTTTT. Translating gives CAISEAQTSTNEKLFF.

The gene calls are TRBV27 and TRBJ1-5; D gene unclear. The length of the CDR3 is 14 residues. Trimming took 3 bases from V and 1 from J, leaving 7 bases between them. Germline V gene sequence: CDR1 MNHEY, CDR2 SMNVEV (reference sequence). For the CDR3, the DNA is TGTGCCAGCAGTTTCGTGGACAGCAATCAGCCCCAGCATTTT. It specifies CASSFVDSNQPQHF.

This chain connects TRBV2 to TRBJ2-7; no definite D call. CDR3 size: 14 residues. The germline gives CDR1 SNHLY, CDR2 FYNNEI. V was pared by 7 bases and J by 3 bases, with 16 bases between. CDR3 in amino acids: CASISPVASYEQYF. The CDR3 nucleotides read TGTGCCAGCATTTCACCGGTAGCAAGCTACGAGCAGTACTTC. Full variable domain (missing parts from reference TRBV2 and TRBJ2-7): EPEVTQTPSHQVTQMGQEVILRCVPISNHLYFYWYRQILGQKVEFLVSFYNNEISEKSEIFDDQFSVERPDGSNFTLKIRSTKLEDSAMYFCASISPVASYEQYFGPGTRLTVT.

This chain links TRBV10-3 with TRBJ2-2; TRBD1 matches 9 bases. The CDR3 spans 14 residues. The J segment lost 3 bases and the V segment lost 8 bases, leaving 4 bases of the junction unmatched. Germline CDR1 is ENHRY and CDR2 is SYGVKD. CDR3 nucleotide sequence: TGTGCCATCGGACAGGGGTGGGACACCGGGGAGCTGTTTTTT. Translated, it gives CAIGQGWDTGELFF.

The genes are TRBV7-2 and TRBJ2-5; possible D gene TRBD1, 5 bases. The CDR3 totals 16 residues. V shed 3 bases and J shed 1 base, with 15 bases lying between them. Germline CDR1 SGHTA, CDR2 FQGNSA. Here the CDR3 reads CASSLGRVGLQETQYF. CDR3 coding DNA: TGTGCCAGCAGCTTGGGCCGGGTGGGGCTCCAAGAGACCCAGTACTTC.

CDR3 loop: CASSYSTDSNFGSGNTIYF. Here the CDR3 DNA reads TGTGCCAGCAGTTATTCTACGGACTCCAACTTTGGTTCTGGAAACACCATATATTTT. The chain joins TRBV6-2 or TRBV6-3 to TRBJ1-3; D is unresolved. This CDR3 spans 19 amino acids. Trimming pared 3 bases from V and 1 base from J, leaving 22 bases between. Germline V gene data show CDR1 as MNHEY and CDR2 as SVGEGT.

This clone has a handful of counts. The CDR3 spells CAWNRDMNSPLHF. In DNA, the CDR3 is TGTGCCTGGAATCGGGACATGAATTCACCCCTCCACTTT. The genes are TRBV30 and TRBJ1-6; weak D call: TRBD1 (6 bases). Germline V gives CDR1 GTSNPN, CDR2 SVGIG (reference sequence). There are 13 residues in the CDR3. V lost 4 bases and J lost 7, with 11 bases in between.

J is TRBJ1-1 and V is TRBV5-6; the match to TRBD1 covers 7 bases. Germline V gene data show CDR1 as SGHDT and CDR2 as YYEEEE. The CDR3 is 16 amino acids. V was clipped by 5 bases and J by 4 bases; unmatched bases: 14. CDR3 protein: CASSFQGTGAPTEAFF. The CDR3 nucleotides read TGTGCCAGCAGTTTTCAAGGTACAGGGGCTCCCACTGAAGCTTTCTTT.

The V call is TRBV19, the J call TRBJ2-7, with TRBD1 matching 7 bases. Germline CDR1 and CDR2: LNHDA and SQIVND (reference sequence). Trimming took 5 bases from V and 2 from J; bases not matched to a gene: 6. The CDR3 is 14 residues long. The CDR3 DNA reads as TGTGCCAGTAGTGGCCGGGACAGTACCTACGAGCAGTACTTC. It specifies CASSGRDSTYEQYF.

V is TRBV11-2 and J is TRBJ1-3; D unresolved. The V end was cut by 5 bases, the J end by 4 bases, with 24 bases between. The germline gives CDR1 SGHAT, CDR2 FQNNGV. The CDR3 has 18 residues. The CDR3 sequence is CASSLRQEWGIRGNTIYF. The CDR3 DNA reads TGTGCCAGCAGCCTACGACAAGAGTGGGGAATCCGAGGAAACACCATATATTTT. The entire variable domain, with the rest obtained from reference TRBV11-2 and TRBJ1-3, is as follows: EAGVAQSPRYKIIEKRQSVAFWCNPISGHATLYWYQQILGQGPKLLIQFQNNGVVDDSQLPKDRFSAERLKGVDSTLKIQPAKLEDSAVYLCASSLRQEWGIRGNTIYFGEGSWLTVV.

The V and J genes are TRBV11-3 and TRBJ2-7; maybe TRBD1 (6 bases). Trimming took off 3 bases at V and 5 bases at J, with 11 bases between the two ends. In germline, CDR1 is SGHNT, CDR2 YENEEA. CDR3 length: 13 residues. CDR3 region: CASSLTGVHEQYF. The CDR3 nucleotides read TGTGCCAGCAGCTTGACAGGCGTCCACGAGCAGTACTTC.

The V and J genes are TRBV2 and TRBJ1-4; TRBD1 might be the D (6 bases). CDR1 is SNHLY and CDR2 is FYNNEI in the germline V gene. Trimming left V 9 bases short and J 4 bases short, with 9 bases between. The CDR3 runs to 12 residues. The DNA of the CDR3 is TGTGCCAGAAGACAGGATAATGAAAAACTGTTTTTT. This codes for CARRQDNEKLFF.

V is TRBV10-3 and J is TRBJ1-6; D gene uncertain. The germline V gene has CDR1 ENHRY and CDR2 SYGVKD. This CDR3 contains 15 residues. Trimming shortened V by 2 bases and J by 6 bases, and 11 bases separated the two germline ends. The CDR3 DNA reads TGTGCCATCAGTGAGAGAGGATCCGTTAATTCACCCCTCCACTTT. This sequence encodes CAISERGSVNSPLHF.

The V call is TRBV18, the J call TRBJ1-5; 8 nucleotides line up with TRBD1. Trimming cost V 0 bases and J 0 bases; bases outside gene matches: 4. The CDR3 runs 17 residues. CDR1 and CDR2 from the germline V gene are KGHSH and LQKENI. Here the CDR3 reads CASSPPRTGLSNQPQHF. The CDR3 DNA reads as TGTGCCAGCTCACCACCCAGGACAGGGCTTAGCAATCAGCCCCAGCATTTT.

The chain carries TRBV3-1 (or the pseudogene TRBV3-2) and TRBJ2-2; 8 nucleotides agree with TRBD1. CDR1 is LGHDT, CDR2 YNNKEL, per germline (reference sequence). V shed 0 bases and J 5 bases; nucleotides not matched to a gene: 8. This CDR3 is built from 17 residues. The DNA for the CDR3 is TGTGCCAGCAGCCAAGAATCGGGGACAGGACATACCGGGGAGCTGTTTTTT. This encodes CASSQESGTGHTGELFF.

This sequence joins TRBV2 and TRBJ1-6; D is unresolved. Germline CDR1 reads SNHLY; CDR2 reads FYNNEI. Deletions cut 3 bases from V and 5 bases from J, with 11 bases between. The CDR3 consists of 15 residues. The CDR3 reads CASSDPGRNNSPLHF. CDR3 sequence (DNA): TGTGCCAGCAGTGATCCGGGGAGGAATAATTCACCCCTCCACTTT.

The chain carries TRBV4-1 and TRBJ1-5; D is unresolved. V lost 4 bases, J lost 4 bases, and 14 bases lay in between. This CDR3 is 15 amino acids long. Germline values: CDR1 MGHRA, CDR2 YSYEKL. This CDR3 is CASSLGRGGNQPQHF. The CDR3 DNA reads TGCGCCAGCAGCCTGGGTCGCGGAGGAAATCAGCCCCAGCATTTT.

The CDR3: CASRAPGQGALTFF. The CDR3 coding sequence is TGTGCCAGCAGGGCACCGGGACAGGGGGCTTTAACTTTCTTT. The genes are TRBV13 and TRBJ1-1; 12 nucleotides line up with TRBD1. The CDR3 is 14 residues long. After removal of 6 bases from V and 12 bases from J, the junction contained 11 bases not matched to a gene. In germline, CDR1 is PRHDT, CDR2 FYEKMQ (reference sequence). Variable domain in full (rest from reference TRBV13 and TRBJ1-1): AAGVIQSPRHLIKEKRETATLKCYPIPRHDTVYWYQQGPGQDPQFLISFYEKMQSDKGSIPDRFSAQQFSDYHSELNMSSLELGDSALYFCASRAPGQGALTFFGQGTRLTVV.

This chain connects TRBV3-1 (or the pseudogene TRBV3-2) to TRBJ2-4, with 8 bases fitting TRBD2. This CDR3 has 16 residues. The junction had 6 bases not matched to a gene; V was cut back by 1 base and J by 4 bases. CDR1 LGHDT and CDR2 YNNKEL come from the germline V gene (reference sequence). Here the CDR3 DNA reads TGTGCCAGCAGCCAAGGGTCTAGCGGGTCAAAAAACATTCAGTACTTC. As protein: CASSQGSSGSKNIQYF.